The source of this T cell receptor beta chain is a study of OX40 agonist ivuxolimab in advanced cancers. Overall study: Having had anti-PD-1, anti-PD-L1 or anti-CTLA-4 therapy before was allowed, and about 42% had some. Overall study results and limits: At 0.1 to 3.0 mg/kg and by week 6, CD4+ and CD8+ T cells in the blood had expanded clonally. What antigens the expanded peripheral T cells recognized was never established.

From germline, CDR1 is SGDLS and CDR2 YYNGEE. V lost 0 bases and J lost 0, with 7 bases in between. This CDR3 is 14 amino acids long. If patients had autoimmune disease history or systemic immunosuppression, they were excluded. The assay was immunoSEQ multiplex PCR, and TCRdb's table has in-frame clones only and misses some. The table lists just over 20,000 clones, 85% to 90% of them singletons, with around 25% in the top ten. In regard to this clone: The antigen is not known.

The chain links TRBV9 to TRBJ2-7; D is unclear. The sample in question was CD4+ or CD8+ T cells sorted from blood, obtained in a trial of the OX40 agonist ivuxolimab. This clonotype was sampled from an adult with an advanced solid tumor such as melanoma, head and neck, liver or kidney cancer. CDR3 nucleotides: TGTGCCAGCAGCGTAGTTGGTGGCTCCTACGAGCAGTACTTC. Translation: CASSVVGGSYEQYF.